Listed below are T cell receptor beta chains from one sample, sequenced in a study of OX40 agonist ivuxolimab in advanced cancers. The protocol was immunoSEQ multiplex PCR, while the TCRdb copy is restricted to in-frame clones and leaves out a portion. The sample consists of 70,000 to 95,000 clones, more than 75% of them appearing once. The sample was CD4+ or CD8+ T cells sorted from blood, taken in a trial of the OX40 agonist ivuxolimab. The origin of the receptors is an adult with an advanced solid tumor such as melanoma, head and neck, liver or kidney cancer. Each CDR3 is given with its conserved first and last residue. Each record gives: D gene, clone size, V gene, J gene, CDR3 protein, CDR3 DNA. The D gene is left open where the match is weak. Some rows mark clone size as missing; the rest say once, few, many or name a class of expanded clone.

.,.,TRBV6-6,TRBJ2-5,CASSDDKRETQYF,TGTGCCAGCAGCGATGACAAGAGAGAGACCCAGTACTTC
TRBD1,.,TRBV4-2,TRBJ2-4,CASSLGQGARNIQYF,TGTGCCAGCAGCCTGGGGCAGGGGGCAAGAAACATTCAGTACTTC
.,.,TRBV19,TRBJ2-5,CASSITNTYQETQYF,TGTGCCAGTAGTATAACGAACACCTACCAAGAGACCCAGTACTTC
.,.,TRBV29-1,TRBJ2-3,CSGRVPMGDTQYF,TGCAGCGGTCGGGTTCCCATGGGAGATACGCAGTATTTT
TRBD1,.,TRBV7-9,TRBJ1-4,CASSSGTGEKLFF,TGTGCCAGCAGCTCCGGGACAGGTGAAAAACTGTTTTTT
.,.,TRBV23-1,TRBJ1-5,CASSLSHRNSNQPQHF,TGCGCCAGCAGTCTTTCGCACAGAAATAGCAATCAGCCCCAGCATTTT
.,.,TRBV5-1,TRBJ1-1,CASRQGLPNTEAFF,TGCGCCAGCAGACAGGGCCTCCCGAACACTGAAGCTTTCTTT
.,.,TRBV6-5,TRBJ1-5,CASSAVNREDQPQHF,TGTGCCAGCAGCGCCGTCAACAGGGAAGATCAGCCCCAGCATTTT
.,.,TRBV27,TRBJ2-3,CASSRKGSTDTQYF,TGTGCCAGCAGCCGTAAGGGGAGCACAGATACGCAGTATTTT
.,once,TRBV15,TRBJ2-7,CATSRVGDHSYEQYF,TGTGCCACCAGCAGAGTGGGGGACCACTCCTACGAGCAGTACTTC
.,.,TRBV19,TRBJ1-6,CASSITGGGSPLHF,TGTGCCAGTAGTATCACAGGAGGAGGCTCACCCCTCCACTTT
.,.,TRBV5-8,TRBJ1-5,CASSRTGLSASNQPQHF,TGTGCCAGCAGCCGAACAGGGTTGTCTGCGAGCAATCAGCCCCAGCATTTT
.,.,TRBV30,TRBJ1-2,CAWSANSRPNYGYTF,TGTGCCTGGAGTGCTAATAGCAGGCCTAACTATGGCTACACCTTC
.,.,TRBV28,TRBJ2-1,CASRVRRQSSYNEQFF,TGTGCCAGCAGAGTTAGGCGACAGAGCTCCTACAATGAGCAGTTCTTC
TRBD1,.,TRBV23-1,TRBJ1-5,CASSEPGQDKNQPQHF,TGCGCCAGCAGTGAACCGGGACAGGACAAAAATCAGCCCCAGCATTTT
.,.,TRBV6-5,TRBJ1-2,CASSAPGSLGYTF,TGTGCCAGCAGTGCACCGGGTTCCCTAGGCTACACCTTC
.,.,TRBV29-1,TRBJ2-1,CSVLRRASYNEQFF,TGCAGCGTTCTCCGGCGGGCTTCCTACAATGAGCAGTTCTTC
TRBD1,.,TRBV7-2,TRBJ1-6,CASGIRTGSGGSPLHF,TGTGCCAGCGGTATAAGGACAGGGAGTGGTGGTTCACCCCTCCACTTT
.,.,TRBV9,TRBJ1-2,CASSKGGVDYGYTF,TGTGCCAGCAGCAAAGGCGGGGTGGACTATGGCTACACCTTC
.,.,TRBV4-1,TRBJ1-2,CASSQGRNINYGYTF,TGCGCCAGCAGCCAAGGCAGGAACATCAACTATGGCTACACCTTC
.,.,TRBV29-1,TRBJ2-3,CSVELANWSTDTQYF,TGCAGCGTTGAACTGGCAAACTGGAGCACAGATACGCAGTATTTT
.,.,TRBV30,TRBJ2-6,CAWSLRANVLTF,TGTGCCTGGAGTTTGAGGGCCAACGTCCTGACTTTC
.,.,TRBV25-1,TRBJ1-5,CASSESLGNQPQHF,TGTGCCAGCAGTGAATCCCTGGGCAATCAGCCCCAGCATTTT
.,once,TRBV5-1,TRBJ2-1,CASRPSYLAYNEQFF,TGCGCCAGCAGGCCATCCTACCTTGCCTACAATGAGCAGTTCTTC
.,.,TRBV2,TRBJ2-7,CASSVAYEQYF,TGTGCCAGCAGTGTAGCCTACGAGCAGTACTTC
.,.,TRBV7-9,TRBJ1-2,CASSRQYDYGYTF,TGTGCCAGCAGCCGACAGTACGACTATGGCTACACCTTC
.,.,TRBV7-8,TRBJ1-3,CASSLGSAPRDGNTIYF,TGTGCCAGCAGCTTAGGTTCGGCGCCAAGGGACGGAAACACCATATATTTT
TRBD1,.,TRBV2,TRBJ2-7,CASSTIHMRDRRSSYEQYF,TGTGCCAGCAGTACAATACACATGAGGGACAGAAGAAGCTCCTACGAGCAGTACTTC
.,.,TRBV18,TRBJ2-3,CASSPKNPLVGTDTQYF,TGTGCCAGCTCACCCAAGAATCCCCTGGTAGGCACAGATACGCAGTATTTT
.,few,TRBV4-3,TRBJ1-6,CASSQDPDTNNSPLHF,TGCGCCAGCAGCCAAGATCCAGATACTAATAATTCACCCCTCCACTTT
.,.,TRBV10-3,TRBJ1-1,CAIQDRVNTEAFF,TGTGCCATCCAGGACAGAGTGAACACTGAAGCTTTCTTT
.,.,TRBV1,TRBJ1-2,CTSSQDKGPSNYGYTF,TGCACCAGCAGCCAAGATAAGGGGCCATCTAACTATGGCTACACCTTC
.,.,TRBV9,TRBJ2-1,CASSVGSPPSSNEQFF,TGTGCCAGCAGCGTAGGGAGTCCACCTTCATCAAATGAGCAGTTCTTC
.,.,TRBV7-2,TRBJ1-1,CASSLGPANTEAFF,TGTGCCAGCAGCTTAGGGCCAGCGAACACTGAAGCTTTCTTT
.,.,TRBV5-1,TRBJ2-2,CASLSELNTGELFF,TGCGCCAGCCTTAGCGAACTAAACACCGGGGAGCTGTTTTTT
.,.,TRBV7-2,TRBJ1-5,CASSFGGNQPQHF,TGTGCCAGCAGCTTCGGCGGCAATCAGCCCCAGCATTTT
.,.,TRBV4-3,TRBJ1-5,CASSPQAGDQPQHF,TGCGCCAGCAGCCCTCAGGCAGGGGATCAGCCCCAGCATTTT
TRBD1,.,TRBV7-2,TRBJ2-3,CASSTQGIGTDTQYF,TGTGCCAGCAGCACACAGGGGATTGGCACAGATACGCAGTATTTT
.,.,TRBV7-2,TRBJ1-3,CASSPGGGTGNTIYF,TGTGCCAGCAGCCCAGGAGGAGGGACTGGAAACACCATATATTTT
.,.,TRBV5-1,TRBJ1-1,CASSPGDMNTEAFF,TGCGCCAGCAGCCCAGGGGATATGAACACTGAAGCTTTCTTT
.,.,TRBV6-6,TRBJ2-1,CASSYSRVDEQFF,TGTGCCAGCAGTTATTCCAGGGTCGATGAGCAGTTCTTC
.,.,TRBV7-8,TRBJ1-2,CASSLVSPGQGRGYTF,TGTGCCAGCAGCTTAGTGTCTCCGGGGCAGGGGAGAGGCTACACCTTC